This passage covers 7 T cell receptor beta chains from one sample sequenced in a study of T cells in Graves' hyperthyroidism and ophthalmopathy. RNA transcripts yielded amplified TCR beta CDR3 regions. HTBI primers were used for first-round RT-PCR of the TCR CDR3. MiXCR, applied by TCRdb to the multiplex PCR reads, yields one record per CDR3 protein. The sample shows 600,000 to 650,000 distinct CDR3 sequences, 15% to 20% of them seen only once. The specimen sequenced was blood. All receptors come from a woman in her twenties or thirties with Graves' hyperthyroidism.

This clonotype was seen a few times. The chain is built from TRBV6-6 and TRBJ1-1, with D tentatively TRBD1 (5 bases). The V end was cut by 2 bases, the J end by 6 bases, with 16 bases between. Germline V gene sequence: CDR1 MNHNY, CDR2 SVGAGI (reference sequence). CDR3 size: 15 residues. CDR3 region: CASSYPPGPPAEAFF. The CDR3 bases are TGTGCCAGCAGTTACCCACCGGGACCTCCGGCTGAAGCTTTCTTT.

This clonotype was seen more than once but under ten times. This chain uses TRBV19 with TRBJ1-2; D gene unclear. CDR3 length equals 14 residues. Trimming shortened V by 6 bases and J by 6 bases, and 17 bases separated the two germline ends. Germline assignment: CDR1 LNHDA and CDR2 SQIVND (reference sequence). CDR3 nucleotides: TGTGCCAGTAGCAGGTTTAACACGGAAGATGGCTACACCTTC. Protein sequence: CASSRFNTEDGYTF.

In this sample, this clonotype turned up many times. The V call is TRBV7-2, the J call TRBJ2-3; 11 bases fit TRBD2. V dropped 5 bases and J dropped 2; count of bases not matched to a gene: 6. The CDR3 length is 16 residues. In germline, CDR1 is SGHTA, CDR2 FQGNSA. CDR3 bases: TGTGCCAGCAGCCCTCGACTAGCGGGGTACACAGATACGCAGTATTTT. Residues: CASSPRLAGYTDTQYF.

This clonotype was counted at least ten times. The CDR3 region is CASSFRRVSTDTQYF. CDR3 nucleotides: TGTGCCAGCAGTTTTAGGCGGGTGAGCACAGATACGCAGTATTTT. The chain is built from TRBV28 and TRBJ2-3; TRBD2 is a possible D gene (5 bases). Trimming cost V 3 bases and J 0 bases, with 10 bases left between them. The CDR3 loop spans 15 amino acids. Looked up from germline, CDR1 is MDHEN and CDR2 is SYDVKM.

This clonotype was detected only a few times. The chain combines TRBV30 with TRBJ2-1, with D hard to call. V was shortened by 4 bases and J by 0 bases, with 16 bases between the two germline ends. Germline assignment: CDR1 GTSNPN and CDR2 SVGIG (reference sequence). CDR3 length equals 16 residues. CDR3 protein: CAWNSPGLSSYNEQFF. In DNA form, the CDR3 reads TGTGCCTGGAATAGCCCGGGCCTTAGCTCCTACAATGAGCAGTTCTTC.

This clonotype was seen a few times. The gene calls are TRBV6-1 and TRBJ2-7; D is possibly TRBD1 (6 bases). Between the trimmed V and J ends, which lost 5 bases and 0 bases, there was a span of 14 bases. This CDR3 comprises 15 residues. CDR1 and CDR2 (germline): MNHNS, SASEGT. The CDR3 DNA follows: TGTGCCAGCAGTTCCCGACAGGCCAGCTCCTACGAGCAGTACTTC. Protein: CASSSRQASSYEQYF.

Ten or more counts support this clonotype. This chain joins TRBV18 and TRBJ1-4, with 7 bases lining up with TRBD1. This CDR3 contains 14 residues. Germline CDR1 KGHSH, CDR2 LQKENI. V lost 6 bases, J lost 6 bases, and 7 bases stayed unmatched. The CDR3 here is CASSPTGRDEKLFF. The CDR3 DNA follows: TGTGCCAGCTCCCCGACAGGGAGGGATGAAAAACTGTTTTTT.